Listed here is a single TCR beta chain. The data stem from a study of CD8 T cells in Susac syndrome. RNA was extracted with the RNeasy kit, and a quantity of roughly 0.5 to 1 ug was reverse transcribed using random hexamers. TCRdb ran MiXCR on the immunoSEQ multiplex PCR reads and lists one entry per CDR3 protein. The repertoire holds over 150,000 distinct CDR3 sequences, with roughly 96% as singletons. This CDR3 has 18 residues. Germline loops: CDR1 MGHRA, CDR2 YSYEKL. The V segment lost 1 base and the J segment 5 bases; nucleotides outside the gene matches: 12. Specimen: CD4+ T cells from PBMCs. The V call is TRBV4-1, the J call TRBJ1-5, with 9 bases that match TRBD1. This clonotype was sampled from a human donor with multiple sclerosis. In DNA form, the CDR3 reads TGCGCCAGCAGCCAAGGGGGAACCGGGACAGGGCAGTATCAGCCCCAGCATTTT. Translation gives CASSQGGTGTGQYQPQHF.